The 29 T cell receptor beta chains below come from one sample, sequenced in a study of T-cell reconstitution after alpha-beta-depleted transplantation in children (dated by TCRdb to about 2016). The sample's treatment or condition label is to be understood as: allogeneic hematopoietic cell transplantation with graft depleted of TCRalphabeta T cells and CD19 B cells. The library was produced with PCR. Instrument used: Illumina HiSeq 2500. TCR libraries were prepared with molecular barcoding, using unique molecular identifiers to normalize TCRbeta repertoire quantification. TCRdb's own reprocessing of the public reads used fastp at Q25 and MiXCR and kept productive beta chains. Rows are unified per CDR3 protein, each entry keeping the most common DNA and genes. Within this sample are about 160,000 distinct CDR3 sequences, with 11% of them counted one time only. Roughly an eighth of the sample goes to the ten largest clones.

The source material was PBMCs, sampled before TCRalphabeta/CD19-depleted stem cell transplant. These receptors were taken from a boy aged 2 to 9 with acute myeloid leukemia, due to receive a stem cell transplant.

The table lists this clonotype with many counts. The chain combines TRBV4-1 with TRBJ2-3; 8 bases agree with TRBD2. V lost 4 bases and J lost 4; bases outside the gene matches: 16. Germline V lookup: CDR1 MGHRA, CDR2 YSYEKL. This CDR3 contains 18 residues. In DNA form, the CDR3 reads TGCGCCAGCAGCCTGAATATGGGGCCCGGGACTAGACCAGATACGCAGTATTTT. Protein: CASSLNMGPGTRPDTQYF.

This clonotype has ten or more counts. The chain employs TRBV30 and TRBJ1-4, with a weak D call TRBD1 (5 bases). V was cut by 3 bases and J by 4 bases, with 12 bases left in between. The length of the CDR3 is 14 residues. Per germline, CDR1 GTSNPN and CDR2 SVGIG (reference sequence). The CDR3 loop is CAWSRQFLNEKLFF. CDR3 DNA: TGTGCCTGGAGCCGACAGTTTCTTAATGAAAAACTGTTTTTT.

This clonotype appeared many times. J is TRBJ1-2 and V is TRBV12-3 or TRBV12-4; D remains unclear. The CDR3 has 14 residues. Between the trimmed V and J ends, which lost 6 bases and 4 bases, there was a span of 15 bases. In nucleotides, the CDR3 is TGTGCCAGCAGCCGATTAGGATTTTCCTATGGCTACACCTTC. As protein: CASSRLGFSYGYTF.

This clonotype has just a few counts. The rearrangement links TRBV25-1 to TRBJ2-1; 8 bases are shared with TRBD2. Germline V gene data show CDR1 as MGHDK and CDR2 as SYGVNS. V shed 10 bases and J 5 bases; nucleotides not matched to a gene: 16. The CDR3 is made up of 16 amino acids. This CDR3 reads CATVDWSGGQNNEQFF. The CDR3 DNA reads as TGTGCCACCGTTGATTGGAGCGGGGGACAAAACAATGAGCAGTTCTTC.

This clonotype has at least ten counts. The chain links TRBV5-1 to TRBJ1-2, with TRBD1 matching over 9 bases. The CDR3 sequence is 16 residues long. With V trimmed by 1 base and J by 4 bases, 8 bases remained unmatched. CDR1 and CDR2 (germline): SGHRS, YFSETQ. DNA for the CDR3: TGCGCCAGCAGCTTGACAGGGGGCGCAGGTGGCTATGGCTACACCTTC. Translated: CASSLTGGAGGYGYTF.

This clonotype was found many times. The rearrangement uses TRBV7-3 and TRBJ1-1; weak D call: TRBD1 (5 bases). CDR1 is SGHTA, CDR2 FQGTGA, per germline. V lost 5 bases and J lost 6, with 13 bases in between. The CDR3 covers 13 residues. The CDR3 sequence is CASSPSLGAEAFF. For the CDR3, the DNA is TGTGCCAGCAGCCCCTCGTTGGGGGCTGAAGCTTTCTTT.

This clonotype occurred many times. This rearrangement joins TRBV19 to TRBJ2-7; maybe TRBD2 (5 bases). CDR1 LNHDA and CDR2 SQIVND come from the germline V gene (reference sequence). Trimming removed 3 bases at V and 6 bases at J, with 12 bases between. This CDR3 spans 13 amino acids. The CDR3: CASSISRGSEQYF. The CDR3 DNA follows: TGTGCCAGTAGTATCTCCCGGGGTTCCGAGCAGTACTTC.

This chain uses TRBV6-2 or TRBV6-3 with TRBJ2-2; D not certain. The CDR3 covers 13 residues. Germline V gene lookup returns CDR1 MNHEY and CDR2 SVGEGT. The V gene lost 5 bases and the J gene lost 6 bases, with 10 bases spanning the gap. The CDR3 DNA reads as TGTGCCAGCAGTAATGTTAGGGCCGGGGAGCTGTTTTTT. As protein: CASSNVRAGELFF.

This clonotype was recorded at least ten times. The V gene is TRBV28, the J gene TRBJ2-1; D is unclear. This CDR3 region has 20 residues. V gave up 3 bases and J gave up 5 bases, with 29 bases separating them. The V gene's germline CDR1 is MDHEN and CDR2 SYDVKM. CDR3 sequence: CASSFPTVRRTPEDHNEQFF. The CDR3 bases are TGTGCCAGCAGTTTTCCCACGGTTCGCCGGACCCCTGAGGACCACAATGAGCAGTTCTTC.

Ten or more counts support this clonotype. The CDR3 DNA sequence: TGCGCCAGCACACCCGGGACTACAACCTACGAGCAGTACTTC. This encodes CASTPGTTTYEQYF. This chain links TRBV5-1 with TRBJ2-7, with 7 bases that match TRBD2. The length of the CDR3 is 14 residues. CDR1 and CDR2 from the germline V gene are SGHRS and YFSETQ. V shed 6 bases, J shed 2 bases, and the junction held 8 bases outside the gene matches.

This clonotype was seen at least ten times. The rearrangement links TRBV5-1 to TRBJ1-1; 7 bases fit TRBD1. The CDR3 totals 16 residues. With 1 base clipped from V and 0 bases from J, the junction kept 6 bases outside the gene matches. CDR1 and CDR2 from the germline V gene are SGHRS and YFSETQ. The CDR3 sequence: CASSLTGVPMNTEAFF. The CDR3 DNA sequence: TGCGCCAGCAGCTTGACAGGGGTTCCTATGAACACTGAAGCTTTCTTT.

This clonotype occurred many times. The gene calls are TRBV10-2 and TRBJ2-5; 10 bases are a match to TRBD2. Germline CDR1 and CDR2: WSHSY and SAAADI. J was trimmed by 1 base and V by 6 bases; bases with no gene match: 2. The CDR3 is 14 amino acids. CDR3 region: CASRVAGGQETQYF. In DNA, the CDR3 is TGCGCCAGCAGAGTAGCGGGGGGCCAAGAGACCCAGTACTTC.

This clonotype was seen more than once but under ten times. The chain combines TRBV7-9 with TRBJ2-3; the match to TRBD2 covers 10 bases. The junction had 0 bases not matched to a gene; V was cut back by 3 bases and J by 3 bases. Germline CDR1 is SEHNR and CDR2 is FQNEAQ (reference sequence). This CDR3 comprises 14 residues. Here the CDR3 DNA reads TGTGCCAGCAGCTTGACTAGCGGGACAGATACGCAGTATTTT. It yields the protein CASSLTSGTDTQYF.

This clonotype has at least ten counts. V usage is TRBV7-9 and J usage is TRBJ1-4; D might be TRBD1 (6 bases). The germline V and J ends were trimmed by 4 bases and 7 bases, with 16 bases remaining between them. CDR1 and CDR2 (germline): SEHNR, FQNEAQ (reference sequence). This CDR3 region has 15 residues. This CDR3 is CASSWPDRHGEKLFF. DNA for the CDR3: TGTGCCAGCAGCTGGCCAGACAGGCACGGTGAAAAACTGTTTTTT.

This clonotype has a count of ten or more. This rearrangement joins TRBV7-2 to TRBJ2-3; 10 bases match TRBD1. Germline CDR1 and CDR2: SGHTA and FQGNSA. The length of the CDR3 is 13 residues. V lost 4 bases to trimming and J lost 14 bases; unmatched junction nucleotides: 9. This CDR3 is CASSSSPGQGLYF. The CDR3 region has the DNA TGTGCCAGCAGCTCCTCCCCGGGACAGGGGTTGTATTTT.

This clonotype has just a few counts. At one end, the junction sequence differs from germline, possibly due to a read error. This chain connects TRBV20-1 to TRBJ2-5; TRBD2 agrees at 14 bases. CDR3 length: 17 residues. Germline CDR1 is DFQATT and CDR2 is SNEGSKA (reference sequence). The DNA of the CDR3 is TGCTGTGCTAGAAGGACTAGCGGGGGGCCCATAGGGGAGACCCAGTACTTC. It encodes CCARRTSGGPIGETQYF.

Comment on this clonotype: A much larger clone sits a single nucleotide away, making a read error possible. This chain links TRBV7-8 with TRBJ2-7, with 14 bases lining up with TRBD2. The length of the CDR3 is 19 residues. CDR1 SGHVS and CDR2 FQNEAQ come from the germline V gene. CDR3 protein: CASSLGGTSGSRGSYEQSF. CDR3 bases: TGTGCCAGCAGCTTAGGGGGGACTAGCGGGAGTAGGGGCTCCTACGAGCAGTCCTTC.

CDR3 amino acids: CASSMNSGGSSNQPQHF. CDR3 coding DNA: TGTGCCAGTAGTATGAATTCGGGGGGTTCTAGCAATCAGCCCCAGCATTTT. This chain uses TRBV19 with TRBJ1-5; possible D gene TRBD1, 5 bases. V was cut by 3 bases and J by 0 bases, with 15 bases left in between. Looked up from germline, CDR1 is LNHDA and CDR2 is SQIVND (reference sequence). The CDR3 runs 17 residues.

This clonotype was counted at least ten times. The rearrangement uses TRBV20-1 and TRBJ2-5, with TRBD2 as a possible D gene (6 bases). Looked up from germline, CDR1 is DFQATT and CDR2 is SNEGSKA (reference sequence). The CDR3 runs to 13 residues. V lost 5 bases and J 2 bases, leaving 12 bases between the germline ends. The DNA of the CDR3 is TGCAGTGCTGGCGGGGCTACACAAGAGACCCAGTACTTC. This gives the protein CSAGGATQETQYF.

This clonotype was recorded many times. The chain recombines TRBV12-3 or TRBV12-4 with TRBJ2-1; D call uncertain. The V end was cut by 4 bases, the J end by 4 bases, with 14 bases between. The CDR3 totals 15 residues. CDR3 region: CASSYYQTSYNEQFF. CDR3 sequence (DNA): TGTGCCAGCAGTTATTACCAGACCTCTTACAATGAGCAGTTCTTC.

This clonotype was picked up many times. The CDR3 region has the DNA TGTGCCAGCAGCTTAGACGGCCCCCCCGGGGAGCTGTTTTTT. It is translated as CASSLDGPPGELFF. This sequence joins TRBV11-2 and TRBJ2-2, with no clear D. The germline V and J ends were trimmed by 0 bases and 6 bases, with 8 bases remaining between them. The CDR3 is 14 residues long. The V gene's germline CDR1 is SGHAT and CDR2 FQNNGV.

V usage is TRBV3-1 and J usage is TRBJ2-1; a possible D gene is TRBD2 (6 bases). The CDR3 length is 19 residues. V was clipped by 2 bases and J by 0 bases, with 20 bases between them. Germline V gene data show CDR1 as LGHDT and CDR2 as YNNKEL (reference sequence). The CDR3 here is CASSQQVSGVMYSYNEQFF. The CDR3 DNA follows: TGTGCCAGCAGCCAACAGGTCTCGGGGGTTATGTACTCCTACAATGAGCAGTTCTTC.

In this sample, this clonotype turned up many times. V usage is TRBV20-1 and J usage is TRBJ2-3, with TRBD2 matching over 13 bases. Per the germline V gene, CDR1 is DFQATT and CDR2 is SNEGSKA (reference sequence). CDR3 size: 14 residues. The V and J ends lost 3 bases and 4 bases, in that order; junction bases with no gene match: 1. The CDR3 here is CSASTSGGADTQYF. In nucleotides, the CDR3 is TGCAGTGCTAGTACTAGCGGGGGGGCAGATACGCAGTATTTT.

To note about this clonotype: A much larger clone sits a single nucleotide away, making a read error possible. The CDR3: CASNQDRDRRAFF. The CDR3 DNA sequence: TGTGCCAGCAACCAAGACAGGGATAGACGGGCTTTCTTT. The gene calls are TRBV4-2 and TRBJ1-1, with TRBD1 identical over 7 bases. The length of the CDR3 is 13 residues. Germline CDR1 LGHNA, CDR2 YNFKEQ.

This clonotype was seen only a few times. This chain uses TRBV18 with TRBJ1-1, with D tentatively TRBD1 (5 bases). The CDR3 runs to 15 residues. Germline CDR1 reads KGHSH; CDR2 reads LQKENI. V was trimmed by 2 bases and J by 4 bases, leaving 14 bases between them. CDR3 residues: CASSPSRGDGTEAFF. CDR3 nucleotide sequence: TGTGCCAGCTCACCATCGAGGGGCGACGGCACTGAAGCTTTCTTT.

This clonotype was seen ten or more times. The J gene is TRBJ2-3, the V gene TRBV7-8, with 8 bases matching TRBD2. This CDR3 contains 16 residues. Germline CDR1 is SGHVS and CDR2 is FQNEAQ. V shed 1 base and J 6 bases; nucleotides not matched to a gene: 9. CDR3 DNA sequence: TGTGCCAGCAGCTTAGTGTTGGCGGGAGGAGCGGATACGCAGTATTTT. The encoded protein is CASSLVLAGGADTQYF.

The rearrangement links TRBV20-1 to TRBJ2-5; D may be TRBD1 (5 bases). The V gene lost 1 base and the J gene lost 6 bases, with 15 bases spanning the gap. The CDR3 runs to 14 residues. The V gene's germline CDR1 is DFQATT and CDR2 SNEGSKA (reference sequence). The CDR3 loop reads CSARGFRGQQTQYF. The CDR3 DNA reads TGCAGTGCTAGAGGGTTTAGGGGCCAGCAGACCCAGTACTTC.

This clonotype has at least ten counts. J is TRBJ2-1 and V is TRBV11-2; perhaps TRBD2 as D (5 bases). The V end was cut by 4 bases, the J end by 4 bases, with 11 bases between. This CDR3 comprises 14 residues. The germline gives CDR1 SGHAT, CDR2 FQNNGV. The CDR3 DNA reads TGTGCCAGCAGCTCCGTACTAGGGTACAATGAGCAGTTCTTC. Amino acids: CASSSVLGYNEQFF.

Turning to this clonotype: This may stem from a read error, because a much larger clone lies one nucleotide away. The V and J genes are TRBV5-1 and TRBJ2-1, with D possibly called TRBD1 or TRBD2 (8 bases each). This CDR3 has 18 amino acids. The V gene's germline CDR1 is SGHRS and CDR2 YFSETQ. CDR3 amino acids: CASSSTGGVSGVYHEQFF. The CDR3 DNA reads TGCGCCAGCAGCTCCACAGGGGGAGTTAGCGGGGTCTACCATGAGCAGTTCTTC.